This section outlines one TCR beta chain sequence together with its context. Its antigen is as yet unknown. Clones were read by immunoSEQ multiplex PCR, and TCRdb kept only the in-frame ones, dropping some. The top ten hold 8% to 10% of the sample, which has around 75,000 clones, roughly 90% seen once. The sample belongs to a study of OX40 agonist ivuxolimab in advanced cancers. Looking at the study overall: Of mixed ages from 23 to 79 and averaging about 56 years, the group was roughly 85% male. Patients with prior anti-PD-1, anti-PD-L1 or anti-CTLA-4 therapy were eligible; about 41% had some. The study's findings and limits: Also showing low normalized T-cell clonal expansion were some of the nonresponders.

Germline V lookup: CDR1 SEHNR, CDR2 FQNEAQ (reference sequence). The CDR3 is 16 residues long. The J segment lost 9 bases and the V segment lost 4 bases, leaving 9 bases of the junction unmatched. V is TRBV7-9 and J is TRBJ2-3; 14 bases fit TRBD2. This sequence was found in an adult with an advanced solid tumor such as melanoma, head and neck, liver or kidney cancer. The sequencing used CD4+ or CD8+ T cells sorted from blood, collected in a trial of the OX40 agonist ivuxolimab. The CDR3 loop reads CASSSPGLAGELTQYF. The DNA of the CDR3 is TGTGCCAGCAGCTCTCCGGGACTAGCGGGAGAATTGACGCAGTATTTT.